The 15 T cell receptor beta chains listed next were all sequenced from one sample in a study of blood T cell repertoires in COVID-19. Here immunoSEQ multiplex PCR was the method, and the copy in TCRdb shows in-frame clones only, minus some. The sample carries 25,000 to 30,000 clones, approximately 90% recorded once. The source material was peripheral blood. Receptor source: a man in his forties or fifties with active COVID-19.

V gene TRBV28 combines with J gene TRBJ1-6, with TRBD1 matching over 8 bases. CDR3 size: 16 residues. The germline gives CDR1 MDHEN, CDR2 SYDVKM. V shed 5 bases and J 8 bases; nucleotides not matched to a gene: 11. The CDR3 DNA reads as TGTGCCAGCAGTCCCTATGGACAGGGTGGGGATTCACCCCTCCACTTT. This gives the protein CASSPYGQGGDSPLHF.

This clone is a singleton in its sample. The rearrangement uses TRBV29-1 and TRBJ2-5; maybe TRBD1 (5 bases). The germline V gene has CDR1 SQVTM and CDR2 ANQGSEA. V was shortened by 3 bases and J by 7 bases, with 21 bases between the two germline ends. This CDR3 is built from 15 residues. Here the CDR3 reads CSVDPRQLTSGTQYF. The CDR3 DNA is TGCAGCGTTGACCCGCGACAGTTAACCAGTGGGACCCAGTACTTC.

The chain couples TRBV11-3 to TRBJ2-1; tentative D call: TRBD2 (6 bases). The V end lost 0 bases, the J end lost 0 bases, and 12 bases lay between the germline ends. Looked up from germline, CDR1 is SGHNT and CDR2 is YENEEA. The CDR3 is made up of 17 amino acids. Here the CDR3 DNA reads TGTGCCAGCAGCTTAGAGACTCACGGGAGCTCCTACAATGAGCAGTTCTTC. This translates into CASSLETHGSSYNEQFF.

In this sample, this clone turned up once. The chain joins TRBV28 to TRBJ1-1; possibly TRBD1 for D (5 bases). CDR1 and CDR2 (germline): MDHEN, SYDVKM. Trimming shortened V by 5 bases and J by 1 base, and 11 bases separated the two germline ends. The CDR3 runs 14 residues. The CDR3 sequence is CASSPGTSNTEAFF. CDR3 DNA sequence: TGTGCCAGCAGTCCGGGGACTTCGAACACTGAAGCTTTCTTT.

V and J are TRBV6-2 or TRBV6-3 and TRBJ2-7, with D perhaps TRBD1 (5 bases). Trimming left V 0 bases short and J 4 bases short, with 10 bases between. Germline values: CDR1 MNHEY, CDR2 SVGEGT. The CDR3 runs to 14 residues. The CDR3 reads CASSYSQGGYEQYF. The CDR3 DNA sequence: TGTGCCAGCAGTTACTCCCAGGGTGGGTACGAGCAGTACTTC.

The CDR3 here is CASSTTASSYEQYF. As DNA, the CDR3 is TGTGCCAGTAGTACGACAGCGAGCTCCTACGAGCAGTACTTC. J is TRBJ2-7 and V is TRBV19; the D gene is possibly TRBD1 (5 bases). The germline gives CDR1 LNHDA, CDR2 SQIVND (reference sequence). The CDR3 extends over 14 amino acids. With 4 bases removed from V and 0 bases from J, the gap between germline ends came to 10 bases.

This rearrangement joins TRBV21-1 to TRBJ2-1; the table's D call of TRBD2 was not tested on the DNA. TRBV21-1 has pseudogene status. The CDR3 extends over 16 amino acids. The CDR3 spells CASPKGGSGVINEQFF. For the CDR3, the DNA is TGTGCCAGCCCTAAGGGTGGGAGCGGGGTTATCAATGAGCAGTTCTTC.

This clone was counted between two and nine times. V usage is TRBV2 and J usage is TRBJ2-7; TRBD2 aligns across 8 bases. V lost 5 bases to trimming and J lost 12 bases; unmatched junction nucleotides: 6. The CDR3 sequence is 11 residues long. Per the germline V gene, CDR1 is SNHLY and CDR2 is FYNNEI. The CDR3 region has the DNA TGTGCCAGCAGTCCCGGACTAGCACCGTACTTC. Residues: CASSPGLAPYF.

The chain has TRBV29-1 and TRBJ2-1, with 12 nucleotides matching TRBD2. Germline CDR1 SQVTM, CDR2 ANQGSEA. The CDR3 extends over 15 amino acids. V shed 6 bases, J shed 9 bases, and the junction held 12 bases outside the gene matches. The DNA of the CDR3 is TGCAGCGTCCCTCCGCCGACTAGCGGGGGAGGTGAGCAGTTCTTC. It yields the protein CSVPPPTSGGGEQFF.

The CDR3 DNA reads as TGCGCCAGCAGCTTGGCAGGGGCCTTGAACACTGAAGCTTTCTTT. Translation gives CASSLAGALNTEAFF. The chain carries TRBV5-1 and TRBJ1-1; TRBD1 might be the D (6 bases). This CDR3 has 15 residues. Germline V CDR1 and CDR2: SGHRS, YFSETQ. Trimming cost V 0 bases and J 0 bases, with 9 bases left between them.

The chain combines TRBV28 with TRBJ1-1; 11 bases agree with TRBD1. The V and J ends lost 4 bases and 3 bases, in that order; junction bases with no gene match: 13. The germline V gene encodes CDR1 MDHEN and CDR2 SYDVKM. The CDR3 length is 18 residues. Written as DNA, the CDR3 is TGTGCCAGCAGTTCCCAGGGACAGGGGGTTATAAGGGACACTGAAGCTTTCTTT. Amino acids: CASSSQGQGVIRDTEAFF.

The chain employs TRBV20-1 and TRBJ2-1; 7 nucleotides line up with TRBD2. The V and J ends lost 3 bases and 8 bases, in that order; junction bases with no gene match: 10. The CDR3 sequence is 14 residues long. Per the germline V gene, CDR1 is DFQATT and CDR2 is SNEGSKA (reference sequence). In DNA form, the CDR3 reads TGCAGTGCTAGTGGTTGGCGGGAGATCTATGAGCAGTTCTTC. Amino acid sequence: CSASGWREIYEQFF.

V gene TRBV6-5 combines with J gene TRBJ1-1, with 7 bases identical to TRBD1. The CDR3 totals 13 residues. Germline V lookup: CDR1 MNHEY, CDR2 SVGAGI. Trimming removed 8 bases from V and 3 bases from J; junction bases left unmatched: 6. The CDR3 reads CASLRGIHTEAFF. Written as DNA, the CDR3 is TGTGCCAGCCTCAGGGGGATCCACACTGAAGCTTTCTTT.

This clone has just a few counts. The V gene is TRBV7-3, the J gene TRBJ2-3; no clear D gene. Germline V gene lookup returns CDR1 SGHTA and CDR2 FQGTGA. The germline V and J ends were trimmed by 5 bases and 2 bases, with 14 bases remaining between them. The CDR3 is 15 amino acids. Here the CDR3 reads CASSATHRPTDTQYF. The CDR3 DNA follows: TGTGCCAGCAGCGCTACGCACAGACCCACAGATACGCAGTATTTT.

For the CDR3, the DNA is TGTGCCAGCAGCCAAGGCGGAAACTATGGCTACACCTTC. The encoded protein is CASSQGGNYGYTF. The chain couples TRBV14 to TRBJ1-2, with D unclear. Germline V gives CDR1 SGHDN, CDR2 FVKESK. The V gene lost 1 base and the J gene lost 2 bases, with 5 bases spanning the gap. The CDR3 is 13 residues long.